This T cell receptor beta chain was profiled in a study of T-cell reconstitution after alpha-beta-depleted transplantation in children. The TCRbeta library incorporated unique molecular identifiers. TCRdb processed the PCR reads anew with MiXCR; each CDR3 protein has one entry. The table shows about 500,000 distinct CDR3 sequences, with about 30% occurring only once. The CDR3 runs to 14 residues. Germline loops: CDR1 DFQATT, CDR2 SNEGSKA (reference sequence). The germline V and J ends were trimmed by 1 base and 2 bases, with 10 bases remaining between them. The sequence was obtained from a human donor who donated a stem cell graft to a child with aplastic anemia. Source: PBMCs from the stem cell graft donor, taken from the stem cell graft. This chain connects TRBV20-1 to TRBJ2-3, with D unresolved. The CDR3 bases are TGCAGTGCTAGAGTCCCCCTAAACACAGATACGCAGTATTTT. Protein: CSARVPLNTDTQYF.